A single TCR beta chain is shown here with its context. Sequenced by immunoSEQ multiplex PCR; TCRdb stores in-frame clones only, minus some. The table has approximately 46,000 clones, roughly 96% seen once; the top ten hold under 1.5%. This sample stems from a study of T cells in tuberculosis. As to time point: new active TB diagnosis, blood taken before or within 7 days of starting treatment. Per germline, CDR1 SGDLS and CDR2 YYNGEE. V was shortened by 0 bases and J by 0 bases, with 8 bases between the two germline ends. The CDR3 contains 15 residues. This specimen consisted of PBMCs, obtained at tuberculosis diagnosis. This receptor was obtained from an adult with tuberculosis. The chain carries TRBV9 and TRBJ2-3, with D perhaps matching TRBD2 (5 bases). CDR3: CASSVVGLSTDTQYF. As DNA, the CDR3 is TGTGCCAGCAGCGTAGTCGGACTTAGCACAGATACGCAGTATTTT.